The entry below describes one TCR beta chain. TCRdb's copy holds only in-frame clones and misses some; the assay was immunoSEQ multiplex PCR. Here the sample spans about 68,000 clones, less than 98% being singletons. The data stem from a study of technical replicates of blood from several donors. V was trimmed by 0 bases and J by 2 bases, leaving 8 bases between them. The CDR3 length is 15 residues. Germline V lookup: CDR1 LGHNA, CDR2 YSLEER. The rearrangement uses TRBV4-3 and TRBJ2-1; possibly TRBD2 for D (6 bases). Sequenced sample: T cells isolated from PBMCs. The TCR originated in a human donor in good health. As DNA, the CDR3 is TGCGCCAGCAGCCAAGAGAGCGGGCCCTACAATGAGCAGTTCTTC. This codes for CASSQESGPYNEQFF.